Presented here are 8 T cell receptor beta chains from one specimen sequenced in a study of T cells in Graves' hyperthyroidism and ophthalmopathy (dated by TCRdb to the late 2010s). To prepare the library, multiplex PCR was applied. These reads were obtained on an Illumina HiSeq 2000. The TCR beta CDR3 regions were amplified from RNA transcripts. The first round of RT-PCR for the TCR CDR3 was performed with the HTBI primer set and the Qiagen OneStep RT-PCR kit. TCRdb reprocessed the public reads (quality trimming at Q25 with fastp, clone calling with MiXCR) and kept in-frame beta chains. When rows share a CDR3 protein, they turn into one entry using the most common DNA and genes. The sample table shows a few hundred thousand distinct CDR3 sequences, and less than 25% are seen once. The ten top clones hold roughly 29% of the sample. What was sequenced was blood. The origin of the receptors is a man aged 18 to 30 with Graves' hyperthyroidism.

This clonotype showed up just a few times. CDR3 in amino acids: CASSPRTGGWVYEQYF. For the CDR3, the DNA is TGTGCCAGCAGCCCTCGGACAGGGGGCTGGGTGTACGAGCAGTACTTC. The gene calls are TRBV28 and TRBJ2-7; TRBD1 aligns across 11 bases. Germline loops: CDR1 MDHEN, CDR2 SYDVKM. The CDR3 contains 16 residues. After removal of 6 bases from V and 4 bases from J, the junction contained 11 bases not matched to a gene.

The table lists this clonotype with a few counts. The chain recombines TRBV12-3 or TRBV12-4 with TRBJ2-2; unclear D gene. V dropped 3 bases and J dropped 5 bases, with 7 bases sitting between them. This CDR3 region has 13 residues. This CDR3 reads CASSLLRTGELFF. In nucleotides, the CDR3 is TGTGCCAGCAGTTTGTTGAGAACCGGGGAGCTGTTTTTT.

As regards this clonotype: At one end, the junction sequence differs from germline, possibly due to a read error. The chain uses TRBV28 and TRBJ2-4; D assignment may be TRBD1 or TRBD2 (5 bases each). The CDR3 runs 15 residues. CDR1 and CDR2 from the germline V gene are MDHEN and SYDVKM. The CDR3 spells CASSPGPVAKNIKYF. In nucleotides, the CDR3 is TGTGCCAGCAGCCCGGGACCAGTAGCCAAAAACATTAAGTACTTC.

This clonotype was counted between two and nine times. Its ends do not fully match the called genes, so a read error is possible. The rearrangement links TRBV6-1 to TRBJ1-1; D not certain. The CDR3 extends over 13 amino acids. CDR1 and CDR2 (germline): MNHNS, SASEGT. CDR3 DNA: TGTGCCAGCACCAGGACCGAGAACACTGAAGCTCTCTTT. It translates to CASTRTENTEALF.

The chain uses TRBV28 and TRBJ2-7; tentatively, D is TRBD2 (5 bases). CDR1 is MDHEN and CDR2 is SYDVKM in the germline V gene. The length of the CDR3 is 14 residues. Trimming stripped 5 bases from V and 1 base from J, with 12 bases between. The CDR3 spells CASSTHRGSYEQYF. The CDR3 DNA follows: TGTGCCAGCAGTACCCATCGAGGGTCCTACGAGCAGTACTTC.

This clonotype was recorded many times. J is TRBJ1-1 and V is TRBV20-1; TRBD1 might be the D (5 bases). V gave up 7 bases and J gave up 1 base, with 13 bases separating them. There are 13 residues in the CDR3. Germline V gene data show CDR1 as DFQATT and CDR2 as SNEGSKA (reference sequence). Here the CDR3 reads CSVVGHANTEAFF. DNA of the CDR3: TGCAGTGTTGTTGGACACGCGAACACTGAAGCTTTCTTT.

This clonotype appeared many times. The chain is built from TRBV12-3 or TRBV12-4 and TRBJ2-5; D remains unclear. The CDR3 has 12 amino acids. V was trimmed by 2 bases and J by 4 bases, leaving 5 bases between them. The CDR3 here is CASSLRVETQYF. The CDR3 nucleotides read TGTGCCAGCAGTTTACGAGTAGAGACCCAGTACTTC.

The table lists this clonotype with many counts. This sequence joins TRBV6-2 or TRBV6-3 and TRBJ2-5; no clear D gene. The CDR3 sequence is 13 residues long. CDR1 and CDR2 from the germline V gene are MNHEY and SVGEGT. V was clipped by 0 bases and J by 5 bases, with 7 bases between them. The CDR3: CASSYSRVETQYF. The DNA of the CDR3 is TGTGCCAGCAGTTACTCCCGCGTGGAGACCCAGTACTTC.